This T cell receptor (beta chain) derives from a study of blood T cell repertoires in COVID-19. Looking at the study overall: Researchers got acute and convalescent COVID-19 samples from the United States, Italy and Spain. T cells, B-cell-depleted T cells, or PBMCs provided the cDNA or gDNA that served as material.

Under the authors' procedure: Amplification of reference gene primers provided the estimated nucleated cell counts. Profiling relied on immunoSEQ multiplex PCR, and the TCRdb table lists in-frame clones only, not all of them. The D gene and trimming were derived from the DNA, and the V and J assignments and clone size from that table. The sample gives some 140,000 clones, more than 70% of which show up once; more than 3.5% is in the top ten. Trimming took off 6 bases at V and 0 bases at J, with 12 bases between the two ends. This CDR3 is built from 16 residues. Per germline, CDR1 LNHDA and CDR2 SQIVND (reference sequence).

The sequencing input was peripheral blood. The chain carries TRBV19 and TRBJ2-6, with D perhaps matching TRBD1 (6 bases). The sequence derives from a human donor in a cohort sampled during active COVID-19. The CDR3 DNA follows: TGTGCCAGTAGCAGGACAGCGAGCTCTGGGGCCAACGTCCTGACTTTC. Protein product: CASSRTASSGANVLTF.